The 7 T cell receptor beta chains given below trace back to one sample, sequenced in a study of cytomegalovirus exposure and HLA in healthy donors (dated by TCRdb to 2016 to 2017). Libraries were prepared through the immunoSEQ multiplex PCR assay. The multiplex PCR relied on a mix of 60 forward primers for TCR Vbeta segments and 13 reverse primers for TCR Jbeta segments. TCRdb took over this immuneACCESS table, retaining in-frame rearrangements with V and J assigned. Such tables are incomplete; in checked studies, under half of the missing clones stem from an unresolved V gene, and the remainder is unexplained. Recorded for this sample are around 140,000 clones; about 77% of them occurred a single time. The ten most abundant clones make up approximately 1.4% of the sample. What was sequenced was PBMCs. The origin of the receptors is a woman aged 40 to 49 in good health and CMV-seronegative.

The chain carries TRBV18 and TRBJ1-4; D uncertain. The germline V and J ends were trimmed by 1 base and 0 bases, with 3 bases remaining between them. The CDR3 consists of 14 residues. The germline gives CDR1 KGHSH, CDR2 LQKENI. The CDR3 nucleotides are TGTGCCAGCTCACCACAGCCAACTAATGAAAAACTGTTTTTT. Its protein is CASSPQPTNEKLFF.

This rearrangement joins TRBV2 to TRBJ1-2; D is unresolved. The germline V gene encodes CDR1 SNHLY and CDR2 FYNNEI. This CDR3 spans 13 amino acids. V was cut by 4 bases and J by 0 bases, with 6 bases left in between. The CDR3 reads CASSGRTNYGYTF. The CDR3 region has the DNA TGTGCCAGCAGTGGCAGGACTAACTATGGCTACACCTTC.

The chain has TRBV7-2 and TRBJ1-5; 7 positions match TRBD1. CDR3 length: 14 amino acids. The trim removed 4 bases at V and 14 bases at J, leaving 14 bases unmatched. CDR1 is SGHTA and CDR2 is FQGNSA in the germline V gene. The CDR3 coding sequence is TGTGCCAGCAGCTACACGGCGCCACAGGGGAAAGAGCATTTT. Translating gives CASSYTAPQGKEHF.

The chain couples TRBV10-3 to TRBJ1-1, with D perhaps TRBD1 (5 bases). The germline CDR1 and CDR2 sequences are ENHRY and SYGVKD. CDR3 length: 13 residues. V was pared by 7 bases and J by 3 bases, with 12 bases between. The CDR3 sequence: CAIKVGQDTEAFF. As DNA, the CDR3 is TGTGCCATCAAAGTGGGGCAGGACACTGAAGCTTTCTTT.

V gene TRBV19 combines with J gene TRBJ2-7, with 8 bases fitting TRBD1. Germline V gene data show CDR1 as LNHDA and CDR2 as SQIVND (reference sequence). Trimming at V came to 5 bases and at J to 3 bases, leaving 9 bases not matched to a gene. The CDR3 runs 15 residues. CDR3 in DNA: TGTGCCAGTAGTTTGTTTATGGACAGGGACTACGAGCAGTACTTC. Protein sequence: CASSLFMDRDYEQYF.

The chain links TRBV10-3 to TRBJ2-1; 14 bases are shared with TRBD2. V lost 5 bases, J lost 4 bases, and 4 bases stayed unmatched. The CDR3 extends over 16 amino acids. Germline lookup yields CDR1 ENHRY and CDR2 SYGVKD. CDR3 DNA sequence: TGTGCCATCAGTCTAGGACTAGCGGGGGGTTACAATGAGCAGTTCTTC. It specifies CAISLGLAGGYNEQFF.

The chain combines TRBV5-4 with TRBJ2-7; 8 bases agree with TRBD1. Losses at the gene ends were 0 bases for V and 3 bases for J; bases not matched to a gene: 5. This CDR3 contains 15 residues. CDR1 and CDR2 from the germline V gene are SGHNT and YYREEE (reference sequence). Here the CDR3 reads CASSLGRQGFYEQYF. For the CDR3, the DNA is TGTGCCAGCAGCTTGGGGCGACAGGGGTTCTACGAGCAGTACTTC.